This T cell receptor (beta chain) stems from a study of shared clonotypes between healthy human individuals. Study-wide results and limits: Among the subsets, naive ones generally showed larger estimated richness than memory ones. Non-shared clonotypes had lower generation probabilities than those shared by all four donors.

Per germline, CDR1 SGHAT and CDR2 FQNNGV. The CDR3 consists of 11 residues. V dropped 4 bases and J dropped 15; count of bases not matched to a gene: 5. Clones were read by immunoSEQ multiplex PCR, and TCRdb kept only the in-frame ones, dropping some. This table has about 2.1 million clones, about 94% appearing once. A remark on this clone: Its target is unknown.

Naive CD8 cells comprised CD45RO-negative, CCR7-positively selected cells, excluding terminally differentiated effector memory CD45RA+ cells. The receptor's source is a man aged 18 to 29 in good health. Some clones in this sample may be carry-over from other donors' samples. The specimen sequenced was naive CD8+ T cells from PBMCs. The chain couples TRBV11-2 to TRBJ2-1; 8 nucleotides agree with TRBD1. This CDR3 reads CASSSTDRVFF. As DNA, the CDR3 is TGTGCCAGCAGCTCCACGGACAGGGTGTTCTTC. Full variable domain (remainder filled in from reference TRBV11-2 and TRBJ2-1): EAGVAQSPRYKIIEKRQSVAFWCNPISGHATLYWYQQILGQGPKLLIQFQNNGVVDDSQLPKDRFSAERLKGVDSTLKIQPAKLEDSAVYLCASSSTDRVFFGPGTRLTVL.